The 12 T cell receptor beta chains given below trace back to one sample, sequenced in a study of T cell repertoires in ileal Crohn's disease (dated by TCRdb to between 2018 and 2020). Libraries came from the immunoSEQ multiplex PCR assay. TCRdb obtained this table from immuneACCESS and retained in-frame rearrangements with V and J assigned. These tables miss some clones; where compared with another copy, unresolved V genes account for less than half of the shortfall, and the remainder is unexplained. This sample comprises 2,500 or so clones, 84% of them detected only once. The ten largest clones add up to roughly 7% of the sample. The sample consisted of ileal tissue. These receptor sequences come from an adult with Crohn's disease.

This rearrangement joins TRBV4-2 to TRBJ2-4; D remains ambiguous. CDR1 and CDR2 from the germline V gene are LGHNA and YNFKEQ. V dropped 8 bases and J dropped 7 bases, with 15 bases sitting between them. The CDR3 runs 13 residues. The CDR3 DNA reads as TGTGCCAGCGCAATGGGCAGTCGGAACATTCAGTACTTC. Its translation: CASAMGSRNIQYF.

This clone appeared once. The rearrangement uses TRBV6-4 and TRBJ2-2, with TRBD2 as a possible D gene (5 bases). Germline CDR1 is MRHNA and CDR2 is SNTAGT. V was cut by 8 bases and J by 1 base, with 11 bases left in between. This CDR3 is built from 14 residues. Written as DNA, the CDR3 is TGTGCCAGCTCGTTAGAGGGGAACACCGGGGAGCTGTTTTTT. Amino acids: CASSLEGNTGELFF.

This chain uses TRBV7-6 with TRBJ2-7; TRBD2 matches at 7 bases. Trimming took 5 bases from V and 2 from J; bases not matched to a gene: 12. Germline V CDR1 and CDR2: SGHVS, FNYEAQ. The CDR3 contains 16 residues. CDR3 in DNA: TGTGCCAGCAGCCCCCAGGCTAGCGGCACCCCCTACGAGCAGTACTTC. Residues: CASSPQASGTPYEQYF.

The V call is TRBV2, the J call TRBJ1-2; tentative D call: TRBD1 (5 bases). V gave up 7 bases and J gave up 6 bases, with 12 bases separating them. Germline loops: CDR1 SNHLY, CDR2 FYNNEI. CDR3 size: 12 residues. The CDR3 bases are TGTGCCAGCACTGGGCTGGGGGATGGCTACACCTTC. Residues: CASTGLGDGYTF.

This clone appeared a few times. The chain uses TRBV6-5 and TRBJ1-5; unclear D gene. Germline values: CDR1 MNHEY, CDR2 SVGAGI. CDR3 length: 14 amino acids. V was trimmed by 4 bases and J by 1 base, leaving 8 bases between them. The DNA for the CDR3 is TGTGCCAGCAGTTCGTTCGGAAGCAATCAGCCCCAGCATTTT. It encodes CASSSFGSNQPQHF.

This chain joins TRBV6-5 and TRBJ2-5, with 8 positions matching TRBD2. The CDR3 is 14 residues long. CDR1 and CDR2 from the germline V gene are MNHEY and SVGAGI. With V trimmed by 6 bases and J by 9 bases, 12 bases remained unmatched. The CDR3 is CASRGAGGQGAQYF. The CDR3 DNA follows: TGTGCCAGCAGAGGGGCGGGGGGACAAGGGGCCCAGTACTTC.

The chain is built from TRBV7-9 and TRBJ1-4, with D possibly TRBD1 on 5 matching bases. Germline V lookup: CDR1 SEHNR, CDR2 FQNEAQ (reference sequence). The CDR3 extends over 13 amino acids. The V end lost 5 bases, the J end lost 4 bases, and 8 bases lay between the germline ends. CDR3 in DNA: TGTGCCAGCAGCCGGGACCTTAATGAAAAACTGTTTTTT. Protein sequence: CASSRDLNEKLFF.

This clone was detected only a few times. This chain links TRBV7-3 with TRBJ2-1; TRBD2 agrees at 7 bases. Germline V gene sequence: CDR1 SGHTA, CDR2 FQGTGA. This CDR3 spans 16 amino acids. Unmatched junction bases numbered 11, after V lost 5 bases and J lost 4 bases. The CDR3 loop reads CASSRGVLGGYNEQFF. The CDR3 DNA reads as TGTGCCAGCAGCCGGGGGGTGCTAGGCGGGTACAATGAGCAGTTCTTC.

This clone was counted once. The rearrangement uses TRBV2 and TRBJ2-1; 15 bases are shared with TRBD2. The CDR3 totals 16 residues. Germline CDR1 reads SNHLY; CDR2 reads FYNNEI. With 9 bases clipped from V and 10 bases from J, the junction kept 13 bases outside the gene matches. The CDR3 nucleotides read TGTGCCAGTCAGCCCCGGACTAGCGGGGGGGCGAGAGAGCAGTTCTTC. It specifies CASQPRTSGGAREQFF.

The CDR3 nucleotides are TGTGCCAGCAGCAGACGACAGGGCTACAATAAAAAACTGTTTTTT. As protein: CASSRRQGYNKKLFF. The chain couples TRBV5-6 to TRBJ1-4; 7 bases are a match to TRBD1. With V trimmed by 4 bases and J by 9 bases, 12 bases remained unmatched. Germline CDR1 and CDR2: SGHDT and YYEEEE. The CDR3 totals 15 residues. The full variable domain, with the rest looked up from reference TRBV5-6 and TRBJ1-4, is DAGVTQSPTHLIKTRGQQVTLRCSPKSGHDTVSWYQQALGQGPQFIFQYYEEEERQRGNFPDRFSGHQFPNYSSELNVNALLLGDSALYLCASSRRQGYNKKLFFGSGTQLSVL.

The V gene is TRBV5-1, the J gene TRBJ2-5, with 12 bases matching TRBD2. This CDR3 contains 15 residues. V lost 4 bases to trimming and J lost 5 bases; unmatched junction nucleotides: 6. The germline CDR1 and CDR2 sequences are SGHRS and YFSETQ. CDR3 loop: CASSPSGGAVETQYF. The CDR3 DNA reads TGCGCCAGCAGCCCTAGCGGGGGGGCAGTCGAGACCCAGTACTTC.

The rearrangement uses TRBV6-5 and TRBJ2-1; D is unresolved. This CDR3 contains 14 residues. Per germline, CDR1 MNHEY and CDR2 SVGAGI. Trimming shortened V by 6 bases and J by 7 bases, and 16 bases separated the two germline ends. This CDR3 is CASRSPGHGNEQFF. The CDR3 bases are TGTGCCAGCAGATCACCGGGCCACGGAAATGAGCAGTTCTTC.